This T cell receptor (beta chain) is drawn from a study of memory B cells and T cells in multiple sclerosis. Overall study results and limits: Clone-set sizes differed between compartments, so shared clonotype counts needed normalization.

A word on this clone: Its target is unknown.

Separate sequencing covered autoproliferating (CFSE-dim) and non-proliferating (CFSE-high) T cells from stimulus-free culture. Replicate wells were pooled after six to eight days of stimulus-free culture of some 55 million CFSE-labeled PBMCs. Without exogenous stimuli, 0.4 to 0.6 uM CFSE-labeled PBMCs were cultured serum-free. Only in-frame clones appear in the TCRdb table, and some are missing; sequencing was by immunoSEQ multiplex PCR. The data show 9,000 to 15,000 clones, approximately 84% seen once. The germline CDR1 and CDR2 sequences are SGHDT and YYEEEE. J gave up 7 bases and V 2 bases, and 13 bases lay outside the gene matches. This CDR3 is 17 amino acids long.

The sequencing sample was made of PBMCs from blood kept in culture. The chain couples TRBV5-6 to TRBJ2-7; TRBD2 agrees at 12 bases. The sequence was collected from a human donor with multiple sclerosis. The CDR3 loop is CASSFTGLAGVLWEQYF. The CDR3 DNA follows: TGTGCCAGCAGCTTTACGGGACTAGCGGGCGTCCTCTGGGAGCAGTACTTC.